The T cell receptor (beta chain) described here comes from a study of blood T cell repertoires in COVID-19. Study summary: Specimens from acute and convalescent COVID-19 originated in the United States, Italy and Spain.

This CDR3 comprises 14 residues. CDR1 and CDR2 from the germline V gene are SGHAT and FQNNGV. V was trimmed by 4 bases and J by 2 bases, leaving 9 bases between them. A few counts support this clone. Assay: immunoSEQ multiplex PCR; the TCRdb copy retains only in-frame clones and omits some. Of some 120,000 clones listed, approximately 81% are singletons. The sequenced material came from peripheral blood. V and J are TRBV11-2 and TRBJ1-3, with D hard to call. The sequence was obtained from a man between 60 and 75 years old with acute or convalescent COVID-19. Here the CDR3 DNA reads TGTGCCAGCAGCTCCACTCAACCTGGAAACACCATATATTTT. Protein: CASSSTQPGNTIYF.